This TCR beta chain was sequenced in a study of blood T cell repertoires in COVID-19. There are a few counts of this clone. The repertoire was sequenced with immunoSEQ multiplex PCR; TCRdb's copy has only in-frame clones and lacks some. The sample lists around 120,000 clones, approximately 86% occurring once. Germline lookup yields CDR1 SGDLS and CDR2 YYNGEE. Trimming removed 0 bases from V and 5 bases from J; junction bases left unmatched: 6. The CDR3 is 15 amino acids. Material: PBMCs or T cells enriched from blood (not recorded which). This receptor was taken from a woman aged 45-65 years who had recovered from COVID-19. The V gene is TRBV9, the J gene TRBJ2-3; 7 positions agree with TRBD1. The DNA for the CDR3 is TGTGCCAGCAGCGTAGTGTCAGGGGGTAGAGATACGCAGTATTTT. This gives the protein CASSVVSGGRDTQYF.